Listed below are T cell receptor beta chains from one sample, sequenced in a study of T-cell reconstitution after alpha-beta-depleted transplantation in children. TCRdb ran MiXCR on the PCR reads and lists one entry per CDR3 protein. The data show 500,000 to 750,000 distinct CDR3 sequences, 10% to 15% seen once. The input for sequencing was PBMCs, mostly from graft donor cells, taken 360 days after TCRalphabeta/CD19-depleted stem cell transplant. All receptors come from a male patient between 10 and 17 years old who had a stem cell transplant for acute myeloid leukemia, so the T cells may come from the graft donor. Each CDR3 is given with its conserved first and last residue. The D gene is left open where the match is weak. Size tells how often a clone was seen (once, few, many) or the class of an expanded clone, and some rows leave it out.

clone_size	cdr3_length	v_call	d_call	j_call	cdr3_aa	cdr3_nt
many	14	TRBV18	.	TRBJ2-5	CASSPNNVRETQYF	TGTGCCAGCTCACCAAATAACGTCCGGGAGACCCAGTACTTC
few	16	TRBV5-1	TRBD2	TRBJ2-3	CASSSLGGRKTDTQYF	TGCGCCAGCAGCTCCCTTGGCGGGAGGAAGACAGATACGCAGTATTTT
many	16	TRBV27	.	TRBJ2-1	CASSPFRGGSYNEQFF	TGTGCCAGCAGTCCCTTTAGGGGCGGGTCGTACAATGAGCAGTTCTTC
few	14	TRBV18	.	TRBJ2-7	CASSPDGFSYEQYF	TGTGCCAGCTCCCCCGACGGGTTTAGCTACGAGCAGTACTTC
.	15	TRBV7-6	.	TRBJ2-1	CASSFLVGSYNEQFF	TGTGCCAGCAGCTTCTTGGTAGGCTCCTACAATGAGCAGTTCTTC
few	15	TRBV5-5	TRBD2	TRBJ2-1	CASSGGLALYNEQFF	TGTGCCAGCAGCGGAGGACTAGCGCTCTACAATGAGCAGTTCTTC
.	14	TRBV18	TRBD1	TRBJ2-5	CASSPTGQTFWQYF	TGTGCCAGCTCACCTACGGGACAGACCTTTTGGCAGTACTTC
.	17	TRBV5-1	.	TRBJ1-1	CASSLRGARGLNTEAFF	TGCGCCAGCAGCTTGCGGGGGGCCCGAGGCCTTAACACTGAAGCTTTCTTT
many	13	TRBV6-6	.	TRBJ1-1	CASSYPGRYEAFF	TGTGCCAGCAGTTACCCAGGACGGTATGAAGCTTTCTTT
many	14	TRBV4-3	.	TRBJ2-5	CASSQVGGGETQYF	TGCGCCAGCAGCCAAGTAGGAGGAGGAGAGACCCAGTACTTC
.	15	TRBV28	.	TRBJ1-1	CASSPGTPKASEAFF	TGTGCCAGCAGTCCCGGGACACCAAAAGCAAGTGAAGCTTTCTTT
many	15	TRBV29-1	TRBD2	TRBJ2-7	CSVGGLAGGNYEQYF	TGCAGCGTGGGGGGACTAGCGGGAGGAAACTACGAGCAGTACTTC
many	13	TRBV29-1	.	TRBJ2-5	CSVEGRYQETQYF	TGCAGCGTTGAGGGCAGGTACCAAGAGACCCAGTACTTC
many	14	TRBV3-1	TRBD2	TRBJ2-7	CASSQGDYTYEQYF	TGTGCCAGCAGCCAAGGGGACTATACCTACGAGCAGTACTTC
.	15	TRBV12-5	TRBD2	TRBJ2-1	CASGLGGGRKNEQFF	TGTGCTAGTGGTTTGGGGGGGGGTCGGAAGAATGAGCAGTTCTTC
few	18	TRBV29-1	TRBD1	TRBJ2-6	CSVPHSPGGSTGANVLTF	TGCAGCGTTCCCCACTCCCCAGGGGGCAGTACTGGGGCCAACGTCCTGACTTTC
few	16	TRBV7-3	.	TRBJ2-5	CASSLIGGEYQETQYF	TGTGCCAGCAGCTTAATCGGAGGGGAGTACCAAGAGACCCAGTACTTC
.	12	TRBV3-1	.	TRBJ2-1	CASSQGFNEQFF	TGTGCCAGCAGCCAAGGGTTCAATGAGCAGTTCTTC
.	16	TRBV7-9	TRBD1	TRBJ1-5	CASSLGRGGGNQPQHF	TGTGCCAGCAGCCTCGGCAGGGGGGGGGGCAATCAGCCCCAGCATTTT
.	14	TRBV19	TRBD1	TRBJ1-1	CASSIWDRRTEAFF	TGTGCCAGTAGTATTTGGGACAGACGCACTGAAGCTTTCTTT
.	17	TRBV11-2	TRBD2	TRBJ2-1	CASSPRTSGITYNEQFF	TGTGCCAGCAGCCCCAGGACTAGCGGTATCACCTACAATGAGCAGTTCTTC
many	11	TRBV29-1	.	TRBJ2-1	CSVEGGAGRLF	TGCAGCGTTGAAGGCGGGGCGGGCCGGCTCTTC
few	14	TRBV6-2/TRBV6-3	TRBD2	TRBJ2-7	CATTLPGGAYEQYF	TGTGCCACAACTCTCCCGGGGGGGGCCTACGAGCAGTACTTC
.	13	TRBV7-2	.	TRBJ1-1	CASSLEWAARAFF	TGTGCCAGCAGCTTAGAGTGGGCAGCTCGGGCTTTCTTT
few	16	TRBV7-2	TRBD2	TRBJ2-1	CASSLSAGVLANEQFF	TGTGCCAGCAGCTTATCGGCGGGAGTGCTCGCCAATGAGCAGTTCTTC
many	15	TRBV11-3	TRBD2	TRBJ2-1	CASSLRTSGYNEQFF	TGTGCCAGCAGTCTTAGGACTAGCGGTTACAATGAGCAGTTCTTC
few	17	TRBV20-1	TRBD2	TRBJ2-5	CSASLPGLAGDRETQYF	TGCAGTGCTAGTTTACCGGGACTAGCGGGAGATCGGGAGACCCAGTACTTC
.	15	TRBV25-1	TRBD1	TRBJ2-7	CASSPPDRGYHEQYF	TGTGCCAGCAGTCCTCCAGACAGGGGATACCACGAGCAGTACTTC
few	13	TRBV12-3/TRBV12-4	TRBD1	TRBJ2-1	CASSLTGGDEQFF	TGTGCCAGCAGTTTGACAGGGGGCGATGAGCAGTTCTTC
.	15	TRBV19	.	TRBJ1-1	CASRNRQLTNTEAFF	TGTGCCAGTAGAAACAGACAACTTACGAACACTGAAGCTTTCTTT
few	12	TRBV9	.	TRBJ2-1	CASGGIGNEQFF	TGTGCCAGCGGTGGGATTGGCAATGAGCAGTTCTTC
.	15	TRBV29-1	TRBD1	TRBJ2-7	CSARPTGTASYEQYF	TGCAGCGCCCGACCGACCGGGACAGCCTCCTACGAGCAGTACTTC
few	18	TRBV21-1	.	TRBJ1-6	CASSKGPRLAGDNSPLHF	TGTGCCAGCAGCAAAGGGCCCCGTTTAGCAGGGGACAATTCACCCCTCCACTTT
many	14	TRBV7-2	.	TRBJ2-5	CASSLVQGQETQYF	TGTGCCAGCAGCTTAGTACAGGGCCAAGAGACCCAGTACTTC
few	14	TRBV20-1	.	TRBJ2-3	CSAGPGHFTDTQYF	TGCAGTGCGGGACCGGGACACTTTACAGATACGCAGTATTTT
.	16	TRBV4-1	TRBD2	TRBJ2-5	CASSQGAGGSQETQYF	TGCGCCAGCAGCCAAGGAGCGGGAGGCTCGCAAGAGACCCAGTACTTC
.	15	TRBV10-3	TRBD2	TRBJ2-3	CAITGTSGSIDTQYF	TGTGCCATCACTGGGACTAGCGGGAGTATCGATACGCAGTATTTT
.	17	TRBV7-3	TRBD2	TRBJ2-3	CASSLRLAGVRTDTQYF	TGTGCCAGCAGCTTACGACTAGCGGGAGTTCGCACAGATACGCAGTATTTT
many	13	TRBV29-1	.	TRBJ1-2	CSVGTGSNYGYTF	TGCAGCGTGGGCACAGGGTCTAACTATGGCTACACCTTC
.	15	TRBV18	.	TRBJ1-5	CASSPPGSGNQPQHF	TGTGCCAGCTCACCACCAGGGTCGGGCAATCAGCCCCAGCATTTT
few	14	TRBV29-1	TRBD1	TRBJ2-1	CSGGPGTEYNEQFF	TGCAGCGGCGGTCCCGGGACAGAGTACAATGAGCAGTTCTTC
.	16	TRBV20-1	TRBD2	TRBJ2-5	CSAISPGLAVQETQYF	TGCAGTGCCATATCACCGGGACTAGCGGTCCAAGAGACCCAGTACTTC
few	17	TRBV5-1	TRBD2	TRBJ2-2	CASSPGLAPANTGELFF	TGCGCCAGCAGCCCCGGACTAGCGCCAGCGAACACCGGGGAGCTGTTTTTT
many	13	TRBV20-1	.	TRBJ1-1	CSARGQAWTEAFF	TGCAGTGCTAGAGGCCAGGCATGGACTGAAGCTTTCTTT
few	13	TRBV29-1	.	TRBJ2-5	CSLRGPAQETQYF	TGCAGCCTTAGAGGGCCTGCCCAAGAGACCCAGTACTTC
few	14	TRBV20-1	.	TRBJ2-7	CSARDRRVSYEQYF	TGCAGTGCTAGAGATCGACGGGTATCCTACGAGCAGTACTTC
.	14	TRBV5-1	TRBD2	TRBJ2-4	CASSLLAGVDIQYF	TGCGCCAGCAGCTTGTTAGCGGGAGTTGACATTCAGTACTTC
few	16	TRBV28	TRBD2	TRBJ2-3	CASTIQEGLAGPIEYF	TGTGCCAGCACCATTCAGGAAGGACTAGCGGGGCCAATTGAGTATTTT
few	18	TRBV11-1	TRBD2	TRBJ2-7	CASSLAPGLAGVPYEQYF	TGTGCCAGCAGCTTAGCGCCGGGACTAGCGGGAGTCCCCTACGAGCAGTACTTC
few	15	TRBV24-1	TRBD1	TRBJ2-3	CATSELTGGTDTQYF	TGTGCCACCAGTGAATTGACAGGGGGCACAGATACGCAGTATTTT
many	15	TRBV7-2	TRBD1	TRBJ2-1	CASSYSTGTYNEQFF	TGTGCCAGCAGCTATTCGACAGGGACCTACAATGAGCAGTTCTTC
few	12	TRBV29-1	.	TRBJ2-7	CSFLDTDYEQYF	TGCAGCTTCCTGGACACAGACTACGAGCAGTACTTC
.	13	TRBV30	TRBD2	TRBJ2-1	CAGSGSPYNEQFF	TGTGCCGGTAGCGGGAGCCCCTACAATGAGCAGTTCTTC
.	14	TRBV28	.	TRBJ2-5	CASSLLQGPGTQYF	TGTGCCAGCAGTCTCCTCCAGGGTCCAGGGACCCAGTACTTC
.	14	TRBV28	.	TRBJ2-5	CASNLGGPQETQYF	TGTGCCAGCAACTTAGGGGGGCCCCAAGAGACCCAGTACTTC
.	14	TRBV30	TRBD2	TRBJ2-1	CAYLTSGSYNEQFF	TGTGCCTACCTGACTAGCGGGAGTTACAATGAGCAGTTCTTC